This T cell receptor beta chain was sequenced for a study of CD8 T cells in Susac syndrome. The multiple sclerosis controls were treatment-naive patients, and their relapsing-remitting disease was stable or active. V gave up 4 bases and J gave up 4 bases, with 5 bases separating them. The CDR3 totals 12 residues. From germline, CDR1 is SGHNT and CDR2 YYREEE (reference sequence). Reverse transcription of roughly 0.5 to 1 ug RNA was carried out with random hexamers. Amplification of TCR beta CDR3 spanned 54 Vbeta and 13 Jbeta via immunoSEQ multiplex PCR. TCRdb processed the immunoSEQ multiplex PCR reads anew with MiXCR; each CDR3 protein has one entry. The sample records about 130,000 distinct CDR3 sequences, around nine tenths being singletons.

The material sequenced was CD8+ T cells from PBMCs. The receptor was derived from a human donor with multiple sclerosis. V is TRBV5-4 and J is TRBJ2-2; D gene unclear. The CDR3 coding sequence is TGTGCCAGCAGCCACGGCACCGGGGAGCTGTTTTTT. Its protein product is CASSHGTGELFF.